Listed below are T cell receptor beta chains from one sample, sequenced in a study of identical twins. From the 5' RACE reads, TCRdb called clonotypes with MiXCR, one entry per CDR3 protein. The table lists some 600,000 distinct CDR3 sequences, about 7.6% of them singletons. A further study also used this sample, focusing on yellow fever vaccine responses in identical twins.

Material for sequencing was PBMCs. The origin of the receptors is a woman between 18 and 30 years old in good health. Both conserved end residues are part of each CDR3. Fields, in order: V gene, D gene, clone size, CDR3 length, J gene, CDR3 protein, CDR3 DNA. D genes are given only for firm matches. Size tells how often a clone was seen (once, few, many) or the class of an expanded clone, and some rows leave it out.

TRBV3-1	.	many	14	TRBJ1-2	CASRPRGGDYGYTF	TGTGCCAGCAGACCGAGAGGGGGGGACTATGGCTACACCTTC
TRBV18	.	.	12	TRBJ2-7	CASSPASLEQYF	TGTGCCAGCTCACCAGCCAGTCTTGAGCAGTACTTC
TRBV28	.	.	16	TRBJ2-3	CASSLWGPFGTDTQYF	TGTGCCAGCAGTTTATGGGGACCCTTCGGCACAGATACGCAGTATTTT
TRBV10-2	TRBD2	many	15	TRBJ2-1	CAGTRGLSSYNEQFF	TGCGCCGGAACGCGGGGGTTGAGCTCCTACAATGAGCAGTTCTTC
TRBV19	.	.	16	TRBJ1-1	CASSIIRGEVGTEAFF	TGTGCCAGTAGTATTATCCGGGGTGAGGTGGGCACTGAAGCTTTCTTT
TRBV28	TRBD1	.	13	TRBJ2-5	CASSRGQWWTQYF	TGTGCCAGCAGCCGGGGACAGTGGTGGACCCAGTACTTC
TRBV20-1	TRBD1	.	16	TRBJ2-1	CSARGPTGGHYNEQFF	TGCAGTGCTAGAGGACCGACAGGGGGCCACTACAATGAGCAGTTCTTC
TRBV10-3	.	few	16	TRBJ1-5	CAISESTTKSNQPQHF	TGTGCCATCAGTGAGTCGACGACAAAGAGCAATCAGCCCCAGCATTTT
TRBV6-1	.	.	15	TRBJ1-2	CASSTRDGISGGYTF	TGTGCCAGCAGTACCAGGGACGGAATCTCGGGTGGCTACACCTTC
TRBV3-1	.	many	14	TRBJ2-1	CASSYDDKRDEQFF	TGTGCCAGCAGCTACGACGACAAGCGGGATGAGCAGTTCTTC
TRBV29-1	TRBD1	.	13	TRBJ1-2	CSVRGGASDGYTF	TGCAGCGTCAGAGGGGGCGCTTCCGATGGCTACACCTTC
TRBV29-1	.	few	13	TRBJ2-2	CSVTQGTTGELFF	TGCAGCGTGACGCAGGGGACCACCGGGGAGCTGTTTTTT
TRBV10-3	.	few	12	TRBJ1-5	CAISEPSQPQHF	TGTGCCATCAGTGAGCCCTCCCAGCCCCAGCATTTT
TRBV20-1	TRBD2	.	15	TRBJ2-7	CSAPDRTSGSLEQYF	TGCAGTGCCCCTGACCGGACTAGCGGGAGTCTCGAGCAGTACTTC
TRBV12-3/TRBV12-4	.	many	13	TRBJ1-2	CASSFRQVYGYTF	TGTGCCAGCAGTTTTAGGCAGGTGTATGGCTACACCTTC
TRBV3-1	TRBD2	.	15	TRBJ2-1	CASSQALAGGNEQFF	TGTGCCAGCAGCCAAGCTCTAGCGGGAGGGAATGAGCAGTTCTTC
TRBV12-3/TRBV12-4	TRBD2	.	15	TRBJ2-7	CASSLRGGDSYEQYF	TGTGCCAGCAGTTTACGTGGGGGGGACTCCTACGAGCAGTACTTC
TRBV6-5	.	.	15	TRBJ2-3	CATQLTRTSTDTQYF	TGTGCCACCCAGCTTACCCGTACCTCCACAGATACGCAGTATTTT
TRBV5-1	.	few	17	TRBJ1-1	CASSLRTLGQGITEAFF	TGCGCCAGCAGCTTGAGAACTTTGGGGCAGGGGATCACTGAAGCTTTCTTT
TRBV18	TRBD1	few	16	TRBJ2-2	CASSPLDRGATGELFF	TGTGCCAGCTCACCCCTGGACAGGGGGGCCACCGGGGAGCTGTTTTTT
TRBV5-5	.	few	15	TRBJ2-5	CASSLAEGGLETQYF	TGTGCCAGCAGCTTGGCCGAGGGGGGGCTGGAGACCCAGTACTTC
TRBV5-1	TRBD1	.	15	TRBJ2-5	CASSQSGTGQETQYF	TGCGCCAGCAGCCAATCTGGGACAGGGCAAGAGACCCAGTACTTC
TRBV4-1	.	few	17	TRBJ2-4	CASSQDNDRPVRNIQYF	TGCGCCAGCAGCCAAGATAACGACAGGCCGGTGAGGAACATTCAGTACTTC
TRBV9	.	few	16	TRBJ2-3	CASSVGTTTSTDTQYF	TGTGCCAGCAGCGTAGGGACGACTACTAGCACAGATACGCAGTATTTT
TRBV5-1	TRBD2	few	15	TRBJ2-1	CASSMTSGGIREQFF	TGCGCCAGCAGCATGACTAGCGGGGGGATCAGGGAGCAGTTCTTC
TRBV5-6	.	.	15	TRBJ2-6	CASRQDRGGANVLTF	TGTGCCAGCAGACAAGACAGAGGTGGGGCCAACGTCCTGACTTTC
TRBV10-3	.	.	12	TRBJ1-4	CAIRGADEKLFF	TGTGCCATCAGAGGGGCGGATGAAAAACTGTTTTTT
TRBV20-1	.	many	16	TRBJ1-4	CSATRTLGPTNEKLFF	TGCAGTGCGACCCGGACACTAGGGCCAACTAATGAAAAACTGTTTTTT
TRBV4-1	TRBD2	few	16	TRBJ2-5	CASSQQAGAIQETQYF	TGCGCCAGCAGCCAGCAAGCGGGGGCCATTCAAGAGACCCAGTACTTC